Each of the 9 T cell receptor beta chains below was sequenced from the same sample in a study of siplizumab effects on memory and regulatory T cells. The method was immunoSEQ multiplex PCR; TCRdb's version includes in-frame clones alone and lacks a portion of them. In the table there are roughly 100,000 clones, about 92% of which are singletons. Sequenced material: CD4+ T cells sorted from blood. The receptors stem from a human donor in good health.

The rearrangement joins TRBV18 to TRBJ1-1; 7 bases line up with TRBD1. In germline, CDR1 is KGHSH, CDR2 LQKENI. There are 18 residues in the CDR3. J was trimmed by 0 bases and V by 2 bases; bases with no gene match: 12. Here the CDR3 DNA reads TGTGCCAGCTCACCATCGATCGCAGGGGGGACGATGAACACTGAAGCTTTCTTT. Translated: CASSPSIAGGTMNTEAFF.

This rearrangement joins TRBV10-3 to TRBJ2-6; D is undetermined. Germline V CDR1 and CDR2: ENHRY, SYGVKD. The CDR3 is made up of 13 amino acids. The germline V and J ends were trimmed by 6 bases and 2 bases, with 5 bases remaining between them. The CDR3 DNA follows: TGTGCCATCAGCAATACTGGGGCCAACGTCCTGACTTTC. The encoded protein is CAISNTGANVLTF.

The rearrangement uses TRBV18 and TRBJ2-6; D call uncertain. Germline V gene lookup returns CDR1 KGHSH and CDR2 LQKENI. V lost 2 bases and J 4 bases, leaving 6 bases between the germline ends. The CDR3 extends over 14 amino acids. CDR3 residues: CASSPNSGANVLTF. The CDR3 DNA reads TGTGCCAGCTCACCAAATAGCGGGGCCAACGTCCTGACTTTC.

The V gene is TRBV6-1, the J gene TRBJ2-7; 7 nucleotides align to TRBD1. CDR1 MNHNS and CDR2 SASEGT come from the germline V gene. This CDR3 is built from 14 residues. Trimming removed 6 bases from V and 2 bases from J; junction bases left unmatched: 7. This CDR3 reads CASRVLGQAYEQYF. Written as DNA, the CDR3 is TGTGCCAGCAGGGTACTTGGACAGGCCTACGAGCAGTACTTC.

This clone was seen once. The chain joins TRBV10-3 to TRBJ1-2; tentative D call: TRBD1 (6 bases). CDR1 is ENHRY and CDR2 is SYGVKD in the germline V gene. This CDR3 is 14 amino acids long. Trimming cost V 7 bases and J 0 bases, with 12 bases left between them. In nucleotides, the CDR3 is TGTGCCATCACGAACAGGGAAGCTAACTATGGCTACACCTTC. Encoded protein: CAITNREANYGYTF.

The chain links TRBV11-3 to TRBJ1-3; no clear D. V was trimmed by 5 bases and J by 0 bases, leaving 17 bases between them. Germline lookup yields CDR1 SGHNT and CDR2 YENEEA. CDR3 length equals 17 residues. Here the CDR3 DNA reads TGTGCCAGCAGCGTTCAGCGATCCCTCAACTCTGGAAACACCATATATTTT. Protein product: CASSVQRSLNSGNTIYF.

V is TRBV19 and J is TRBJ2-7; 8 bases align to TRBD1. From germline, CDR1 is LNHDA and CDR2 SQIVND (reference sequence). The CDR3 covers 13 residues. After removal of 5 bases from V and 4 bases from J, the junction contained 4 bases not matched to a gene. The CDR3 region is CASSPRTGYEQYF. Here the CDR3 DNA reads TGTGCCAGTAGTCCCAGGACAGGGTACGAGCAGTACTTC.

This chain links TRBV27 with TRBJ2-1, with 8 nucleotides matching TRBD2. The CDR3 loop spans 17 amino acids. Germline V lookup: CDR1 MNHEY, CDR2 SMNVEV (reference sequence). The V gene end was trimmed by 5 bases and the J gene end by 2 bases; junction bases not matched to a gene: 11. The CDR3 DNA follows: TGTGCCAGCAGTCGAACTAGCGGCCCCCTGACCTACAATGAGCAGTTCTTC. It translates to CASSRTSGPLTYNEQFF.

This chain uses TRBV18 with TRBJ2-7; D not certain. V lost 6 bases to trimming and J lost 2 bases, with 14 bases between them. The germline V gene has CDR1 KGHSH and CDR2 LQKENI. This CDR3 has 14 amino acids. CDR3 nucleotide sequence: TGTGCCAGCTCCACCGGTCCCGGAGCCTACGAGCAGTACTTC. It yields the protein CASSTGPGAYEQYF. Together with reference TRBV18 and TRBJ2-7, the CDR3 gives the full variable domain: NAGVMQNPRHLVRRRGQEARLRCSPMKGHSHVYWYRQLPEEGLKFMVYLQKENIIDESGMPKERFSAEFPKEGPSILRIQQVVRGDSAAYFCASSTGPGAYEQYFGPGTRLTVT.